This note documents a single T cell receptor beta chain sequence. Antigen specificity is unknown. Assay runs were performed at deep level. Several immunoSEQ plates received, in even portions, the genomic DNA of each subset. Sequencing used immunoSEQ multiplex PCR; TCRdb keeps in-frame clones, though not all of them. The table has approximately 810,000 clones, 80% to 95% seen once. The data stem from a study of shared clonotypes between healthy human individuals. Terminally differentiated effector memory CD45RA+ cells were left out of the naive CD8 fraction, which was CD45RO-negative and positively selected for CCR7. Study results and caveats: Clonotypes shared by all four donors outscored non-shared clonotypes in generation probability. With a few donors compared, about 5% of naive CD4 clonotypes were shared.

Germline CDR1 and CDR2: SGHTA and FQGNSA. V shed 4 bases, J shed 5 bases, and the junction held 16 bases outside the gene matches. The CDR3 length is 17 residues. Sequencing was performed on naive CD8+ T cells sorted from blood. V usage is TRBV7-2 and J usage is TRBJ2-7; 8 bases line up with TRBD1. This TCR came from a man younger than 45 in good health. The CDR3 coding sequence is TGTGCCAGCAGCTCGGCCAGTGAAGGCAGGGGGCTGAACGAGCAGTACTTC. Residues: CASSSASEGRGLNEQYF.